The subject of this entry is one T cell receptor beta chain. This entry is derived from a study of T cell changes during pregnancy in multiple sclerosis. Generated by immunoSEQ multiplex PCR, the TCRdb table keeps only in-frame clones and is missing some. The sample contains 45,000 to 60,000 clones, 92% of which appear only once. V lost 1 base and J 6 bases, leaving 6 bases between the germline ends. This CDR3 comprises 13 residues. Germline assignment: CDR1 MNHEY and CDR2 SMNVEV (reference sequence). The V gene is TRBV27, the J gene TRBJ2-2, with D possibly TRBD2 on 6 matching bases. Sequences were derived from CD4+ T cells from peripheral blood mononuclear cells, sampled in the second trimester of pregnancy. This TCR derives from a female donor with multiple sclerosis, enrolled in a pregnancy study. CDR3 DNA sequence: TGTGCCAGCAGTTTATGGGGGGCCGGGGAGCTGTTTTTT. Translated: CASSLWGAGELFF.